This entry describes one T cell receptor beta chain. These data come from a study of blood T cell repertoires in COVID-19. Germline V lookup: CDR1 SGHNT, CDR2 YENEEA. The V gene lost 0 bases and the J gene lost 6 bases, with 6 bases spanning the gap. The CDR3 contains 14 residues. Produced via immunoSEQ multiplex PCR; TCRdb's table is partial and in-frame only. The table lists about 130,000 clones, roughly three quarters of them singletons. The chain is built from TRBV11-3 and TRBJ1-6; possibly TRBD1 for D (6 bases). The receptor was isolated from a woman in her seventies with COVID-19, enrolled during active disease. The sequencing sample was made of peripheral blood. CDR3 bases: TGTGCCAGCAGCTTAGAAGGGGGTAATTCACCCCTCCACTTT. Translated, it gives CASSLEGGNSPLHF.